These 26 T cell receptor beta chains came from one sample sequenced in a study of cytomegalovirus exposure and HLA in healthy donors. 13 Jbeta primers and 60 Vbeta primers were used for the PCR. Generated by immunoSEQ multiplex PCR, the TCRdb table keeps only in-frame clones and is missing some. The sample lists just over 150,000 clones, roughly 82% occurring once. Specimen: PBMCs. These receptors all stem from a woman in her forties or fifties in good health and CMV-seropositive.

The chain recombines TRBV27 with TRBJ2-3, with a tentative D call TRBD1 (5 bases). This CDR3 region has 12 residues. The V end was cut by 4 bases, the J end by 6 bases, with 8 bases between. Germline V gene data show CDR1 as MNHEY and CDR2 as SMNVEV (reference sequence). CDR3 sequence: CASSSTADTQYF. The CDR3 nucleotides are TGTGCCAGCAGTTCGACAGCCGATACGCAGTATTTT.

The chain has TRBV7-8 and TRBJ2-1; no definite D call. V lost 1 base and J lost 3, with 7 bases in between. Germline V gene sequence: CDR1 SGHVS, CDR2 FQNEAQ. The CDR3 has 14 amino acids. This chain's CDR3 is CASSLGPDYNEQFF. DNA for the CDR3: TGTGCCAGCAGCTTAGGGCCAGACTACAATGAGCAGTTCTTC.

This chain uses TRBV7-3 with TRBJ1-1, with D perhaps matching TRBD1 (5 bases). CDR3 size: 13 residues. Germline CDR1 SGHTA, CDR2 FQGTGA. The ends were cut back, 3 bases at V and 0 bases at J, with 5 bases in the middle. CDR3 DNA sequence: TGTGCCAGCAGCTTGACAGTGAACACTGAAGCTTTCTTT. Translation gives CASSLTVNTEAFF. Drawing the rest from reference TRBV7-3 and TRBJ1-1, the complete variable domain is GAGVSQTPSNKVTEKGKYVELRCDPISGHTALYWYRQSLGQGPEFLIYFQGTGAADDSGLPNDRFFAVRPEGSVSTLKIQRTERGDSAVYLCASSLTVNTEAFFGQGTRLTVV.

The genes are TRBV27 and TRBJ1-6; D gene unclear. This CDR3 has 17 amino acids. CDR1 is MNHEY and CDR2 is SMNVEV in the germline V gene (reference sequence). The V and J ends lost 2 bases and 0 bases respectively, with 11 bases between them. The CDR3 DNA reads TGTGCCAGCAGTTTAGAGGAACCTAGCTCCTATAATTCACCCCTCCACTTT. This codes for CASSLEEPSSYNSPLHF.

The chain has TRBV4-2 and TRBJ2-1; TRBD2 agrees at 7 bases. V lost 0 bases and J lost 1; bases outside the gene matches: 15. The CDR3 has 20 amino acids. CDR1 is LGHNA and CDR2 is YNFKEQ in the germline V gene. The CDR3: CASSQDIISSGLGSYNEQFF. Here the CDR3 DNA reads TGTGCCAGCAGCCAAGATATAATCAGCTCTGGACTAGGATCCTACAATGAGCAGTTCTTC.

This chain links TRBV6-5 with TRBJ2-2; 8 positions agree with TRBD2. The CDR3 contains 16 residues. With V trimmed by 0 bases and J by 4 bases, 4 bases remained unmatched. Germline loops: CDR1 MNHEY, CDR2 SVGAGI. CDR3 in DNA: TGTGCCAGCAGTTACTCCATTAGCGGGATCACCGGGGAGCTGTTTTTT. The encoded protein is CASSYSISGITGELFF.

This chain links TRBV19 with TRBJ2-1; D remains unclear. The CDR3 runs to 12 residues. V lost 3 bases, J lost 11 bases, and 11 bases lay in between. Looked up from germline, CDR1 is LNHDA and CDR2 is SQIVND (reference sequence). CDR3 sequence (DNA): TGTGCCAGTAGTATTTCCCTAGGTCAGCAGTTCTTC. Its protein product is CASSISLGQQFF. The variable domain in full, with the rest retrieved from reference TRBV19 and TRBJ2-1, is DGGITQSPKYLFRKEGQNVTLSCEQNLNHDAMYWYRQDPGQGLRLIYYSQIVNDFQKGDIAEGYSVSREKKESFPLTVTSAQKNPTAFYLCASSISLGQQFFGPGTRLTVL.

The rearrangement uses TRBV20-1 and TRBJ1-1, with a possible D match to TRBD1 (6 bases). The CDR3 spans 11 residues. V was trimmed by 5 bases and J by 10 bases, leaving 14 bases between them. Germline V lookup: CDR1 DFQATT, CDR2 SNEGSKA (reference sequence). The CDR3 sequence: CSADDRWGAFF. CDR3 in DNA: TGCAGTGCTGACGACAGGTGGGGAGCTTTCTTT.

The V gene is TRBV2, the J gene TRBJ1-5; D gene ambiguous. From germline, CDR1 is SNHLY and CDR2 FYNNEI. This CDR3 has 13 amino acids. V dropped 6 bases and J dropped 5 bases, with 11 bases sitting between them. CDR3 sequence: CASRVVADQPQHF. CDR3 in DNA: TGTGCCAGCAGGGTGGTCGCGGATCAGCCCCAGCATTTT.

The chain employs TRBV27 and TRBJ1-5; 8 bases are shared with TRBD1. Germline-derived CDR1 and CDR2 are MNHEY and SMNVEV (reference sequence). The CDR3 runs 14 residues. J was trimmed by 5 bases and V by 5 bases; bases with no gene match: 5. CDR3 nucleotide sequence: TGTGCCAGCAGTCCCCGGACAGGGTATCAGCCCCAGCATTTT. Its translation: CASSPRTGYQPQHF.

The chain links TRBV5-6 to TRBJ2-7; TRBD1 might be the D (5 bases). CDR3 length: 13 amino acids. Germline lookup yields CDR1 SGHDT and CDR2 YYEEEE. Deletions cut 3 bases from V and 2 bases from J, with 9 bases between. The CDR3 DNA reads as TGTGCCAGCAGCTCAGGGTCACCCTACGAGCAGTACTTC. Its translation is CASSSGSPYEQYF. The full variable domain, in which reference TRBV5-6 and TRBJ2-7 provide the parts outside the CDR3, is DAGVTQSPTHLIKTRGQQVTLRCSPKSGHDTVSWYQQALGQGPQFIFQYYEEEERQRGNFPDRFSGHQFPNYSSELNVNALLLGDSALYLCASSSGSPYEQYFGPGTRLTVT.

The chain employs TRBV7-9 and TRBJ1-1, with 7 bases fitting TRBD1. Germline V gene lookup returns CDR1 SEHNR and CDR2 FQNEAQ (reference sequence). The CDR3 length is 12 residues. The CDR3 DNA sequence: TGTTCCGGACAGGTTCTGAACACTGAAGCTTTCTTT. It yields the protein CSGQVLNTEAFF.

This clone has just a few counts. This chain joins TRBV6-1 and TRBJ2-7; TRBD1 matches at 7 bases. In germline, CDR1 is MNHNS, CDR2 SASEGT. CDR3 size: 16 residues. V shed 1 base, J shed 2 bases, and the junction held 8 bases outside the gene matches. In nucleotides, the CDR3 is TGTGCCAGCAGTGAAGGGATCCCTAGGGGGCCCTACGAGCAGTACTTC. Protein sequence: CASSEGIPRGPYEQYF.

The table lists this clone with a count of one. The chain uses TRBV30 and TRBJ2-7; 7 bases are a match to TRBD1. The germline gives CDR1 GTSNPN, CDR2 SVGIG (reference sequence). The CDR3 sequence is 16 residues long. V was clipped by 0 bases and J by 1 base; unmatched bases: 9. The CDR3 here is CAWSVSRGTDSYEQYF. In DNA form, the CDR3 reads TGTGCCTGGAGTGTATCCAGAGGGACAGATTCCTACGAGCAGTACTTC.

The V gene is TRBV9, the J gene TRBJ2-2, with D possibly matching TRBD2 (5 bases). V was cut by 0 bases and J by 2 bases, with 8 bases left in between. The germline CDR1 and CDR2 sequences are SGDLS and YYNGEE. The CDR3 length is 15 residues. In nucleotides, the CDR3 is TGTGCCAGCAGCGTAGGTCGGGGAAACACCGGGGAGCTGTTTTTT. Its protein is CASSVGRGNTGELFF.

V is TRBV4-1 and J is TRBJ2-1, with 10 bases aligning to TRBD2. J lost 8 bases, V lost 1 base, and 8 bases had no gene match. The germline V gene has CDR1 MGHRA and CDR2 YSYEKL. This CDR3 spans 16 amino acids. The CDR3 is CASSQASTSGVYEQFF. For the CDR3, the DNA is TGCGCCAGCAGCCAAGCTTCCACTAGCGGGGTCTATGAGCAGTTCTTC.

The chain has TRBV9 and TRBJ2-3, with TRBD2 identical over 8 bases. CDR1 is SGDLS and CDR2 is YYNGEE in the germline V gene. J lost 2 bases, V lost 0 bases, and 5 bases had no gene match. The length of the CDR3 is 16 residues. CDR3: CASSVAISGVTDTQYF. CDR3 sequence (DNA): TGTGCCAGCAGCGTAGCGATTAGCGGGGTCACAGATACGCAGTATTTT.

The chain uses TRBV12-5 and TRBJ1-2; D unresolved. Germline values: CDR1 LGHNT, CDR2 FRNRAP. V was trimmed by 3 bases and J by 8 bases, leaving 10 bases between them. CDR3 length equals 12 residues. The CDR3 loop is CASGLPQSGYTF. CDR3 in DNA: TGTGCTAGTGGTTTACCACAGAGCGGCTACACCTTC.

The genes are TRBV5-5 and TRBJ1-3; D possibly corresponds to TRBD1 (5 bases). The germline V gene encodes CDR1 SGHKS and CDR2 YYEKEE (reference sequence). This CDR3 is built from 16 residues. V shed 0 bases and J shed 3 bases, with 13 bases lying between them. The CDR3 DNA sequence: TGTGCCAGCAGCTTGGGGGCCCAGGGAAGTGGAAACACCATATATTTT. Its translation: CASSLGAQGSGNTIYF.

This clone was picked up one time. V usage is TRBV7-9 and J usage is TRBJ2-5, with D possibly TRBD1 on 5 matching bases. Trimming pared 6 bases from V and 4 bases from J, leaving 9 bases between. The CDR3 covers 12 residues. Germline V gives CDR1 SEHNR, CDR2 FQNEAQ (reference sequence). The CDR3 reads CASSRQLETQYF. CDR3 bases: TGTGCCAGCAGTCGACAGCTAGAGACCCAGTACTTC.

V and J are TRBV6-5 and TRBJ2-7; D call uncertain. There are 12 residues in the CDR3. Looked up from germline, CDR1 is MNHEY and CDR2 is SVGAGI. V dropped 5 bases and J dropped 7 bases, with 12 bases sitting between them. CDR3 amino acids: CASSTLDWEQYF. CDR3 coding DNA: TGTGCCAGCAGTACCCTAGATTGGGAGCAGTACTTC.

The rearrangement links TRBV28 to TRBJ1-5; D is ambiguous. V was shortened by 6 bases and J by 4 bases, with 16 bases between the two germline ends. Germline V gene lookup returns CDR1 MDHEN and CDR2 SYDVKM. CDR3 length: 15 amino acids. The CDR3 bases are TGTGCCAGCAGACTTGGGCCGAGCACTAATCAGCCCCAGCATTTT. Residues: CASRLGPSTNQPQHF.

The chain has TRBV19 and TRBJ1-5; 7 nucleotides agree with TRBD1. This CDR3 has 12 residues. J gave up 9 bases and V 10 bases, and 9 bases lay outside the gene matches. The germline gives CDR1 LNHDA, CDR2 SQIVND (reference sequence). DNA of the CDR3: TGTGCCACTCAACAGGGGCTGGGGCCCCAGCATTTT. It translates to CATQQGLGPQHF.

Of note for this clone: Other DNA sequences from this sample encode an identical CDR3 as well. The chain is built from TRBV7-3 and TRBJ2-3, with 12 bases that match TRBD2. The junction had 4 bases not matched to a gene; V was cut back by 8 bases and J by 4 bases. From germline, CDR1 is SGHTA and CDR2 FQGTGA. The CDR3 has 14 residues. The CDR3: CASSLAGGADTQYF. CDR3 DNA sequence: TGTGCCAGCTCGCTAGCGGGGGGGGCAGATACGCAGTATTTT.

This clone was detected only once. The chain joins TRBV4-1 to TRBJ1-2, with a tentative D call TRBD1 (5 bases). The germline V gene encodes CDR1 MGHRA and CDR2 YSYEKL. The CDR3 spans 15 residues. The V gene lost 3 bases and the J gene lost 6 bases, with 17 bases spanning the gap. The CDR3 loop is CASSQLQTGVDGYTF. The CDR3 bases are TGCGCCAGCAGCCAGCTGCAAACGGGGGTGGATGGCTACACCTTC.

This rearrangement joins TRBV5-8 to TRBJ1-4; D not resolved. Per the germline V gene, CDR1 is SGHTS and CDR2 is YDEGEE. V gave up 5 bases and J gave up 8 bases, with 19 bases separating them. This CDR3 region has 15 residues. This chain's CDR3 is CASSSDGSLGEKLFF. The CDR3, as DNA: TGTGCCAGCAGTTCCGACGGGTCGCTTGGGGAAAAACTGTTTTTT.